This TCR beta chain was recorded in a study of a mutant IDH1 vaccine in newly diagnosed glioma. Clones were sequenced by immunoSEQ multiplex PCR, and TCRdb holds only the in-frame ones, with some missing. The sample shows tens of thousands of clones, 65% to 90% of them seen only once. Time point specified: week 35, safety follow-up. Vaccination comprised doses that each held 300 ug of mutant IDH1 20-mer peptide, plus topical imiquimod. The CDR3 length is 16 residues. From germline, CDR1 is SGHNT and CDR2 YYREEE (reference sequence). Unmatched junction bases numbered 12, after V lost 5 bases and J lost 4 bases. Notes on this clone: As yet, its antigen is unknown.

This chain uses TRBV5-4 with TRBJ2-7; 10 bases are shared with TRBD2. The sequencing used PBMCs, collected from a glioma patient whose treatment included an IDH1 peptide vaccine. The sequence derives from a woman aged 35 to 49 with glioma. Some clones in this sample may be carry-over from other donors' samples. Written as DNA, the CDR3 is TGTGCCAGCAGTCCGCTCGGGACTAGCGAGACTTACGAGCAGTACTTC. It codes for CASSPLGTSETYEQYF.